This T cell receptor (beta chain) was sequenced for a study of shared clonotypes between healthy human individuals. Findings of the study overall: Exclusively blood specimens were collected; tissue repertoires likely differ.

In germline, CDR1 is SQVTM, CDR2 ANQGSEA. The CDR3 covers 15 residues. V was shortened by 1 base and J by 8 bases, with 18 bases between the two germline ends. Ten or more counts support this clone. Its target is unknown. Several immunoSEQ plates received, in even portions, the genomic DNA of each subset. Profiled with immunoSEQ multiplex PCR; TCRdb holds only in-frame clones, not every one. The repertoire has around 990,000 clones, approximately 77% of them found once; the top ten carry about 0.89%. What was sequenced was memory CD4+ T cells from PBMCs. This sample's subset: CD45RA-negative fraction. The chain combines TRBV29-1 with TRBJ2-1; the D call may be TRBD1 or TRBD2 (5 bases each). This receptor was identified in a man between 18 and 29 years old in good health. Some clones in this sample may be carry-over from other donors' samples. The chain's CDR3 is CSVEGGLEGDDEQFF. In DNA form, the CDR3 reads TGCAGCGTTGAAGGGGGGTTAGAAGGGGATGATGAGCAGTTCTTC.